The 14 T cell receptor beta chains below come from one sample, sequenced in a study of OX40 agonist ivuxolimab in advanced cancers. The library was prepared using the immunoSEQ multiplex PCR assay. In its TCRdb copy, this immuneACCESS table keeps in-frame sequences only and misses some clones. Where compared with another copy, unresolved V genes explain less than half of these, and the others have no known cause. The sample contains fewer than 80,000 clones, 75% to 90% of them found a single time. Clones ranked in the top ten supply around 5.1% of the sample. Sample: CD4+ or CD8+ T cells sorted from blood, taken in a trial of the OX40 agonist ivuxolimab. Source of these receptors: an adult with an advanced solid tumor such as melanoma, head and neck, liver or kidney cancer.

The chain is built from TRBV6-4 and TRBJ2-3, with D tentatively TRBD1 or TRBD2 (5 bases each). The CDR3 has 14 amino acids. Deletions cut 1 base from V and 4 bases from J, with 9 bases between. CDR1 and CDR2 (germline): MRHNA, SNTAGT. CDR3 in amino acids: CASSDYVGADTQYF. DNA for the CDR3: TGTGCCAGCAGTGACTATGTGGGGGCAGATACGCAGTATTTT.

This chain connects TRBV4-1 to TRBJ2-7; the D gene is possibly TRBD1 (5 bases). Deletions cut 3 bases from V and 5 bases from J, with 17 bases between. The CDR3 covers 15 residues. Germline V gives CDR1 MGHRA, CDR2 YSYEKL. CDR3 nucleotide sequence: TGCGCCAGCAGCCATTTCACAGGCACAATCAACGAGCAGTACTTC. This sequence encodes CASSHFTGTINEQYF.

The J gene is TRBJ2-3, the V gene TRBV7-2; D gene unclear. Per the germline V gene, CDR1 is SGHTA and CDR2 is FQGNSA. The CDR3 covers 17 residues. V lost 4 bases and J lost 0, with 17 bases in between. CDR3: CASSSINRYSSTDTQYF. The DNA for the CDR3 is TGTGCCAGCAGCTCAATAAATAGGTACAGTAGCACAGATACGCAGTATTTT.

The chain has TRBV2 and TRBJ2-7; weak D call: TRBD2 (6 bases). Germline V gene lookup returns CDR1 SNHLY and CDR2 FYNNEI. The CDR3 has 15 residues. The V end lost 6 bases, the J end lost 0 bases, and 15 bases lay between the germline ends. CDR3 protein: CASRGTPKSSYEQYF. CDR3 DNA: TGTGCCAGCAGAGGGACTCCGAAGAGCTCCTACGAGCAGTACTTC.

V usage is TRBV5-1 and J usage is TRBJ2-2; D call uncertain. The CDR3 spans 15 residues. Looked up from germline, CDR1 is SGHRS and CDR2 is YFSETQ. V lost 2 bases, J lost 4 bases, and 12 bases lay in between. CDR3 protein: CASSFGQDLTGELFF. Written as DNA, the CDR3 is TGCGCCAGCAGCTTCGGGCAGGACCTCACCGGGGAGCTGTTTTTT.

The sample holds one count of this clone. This chain links TRBV7-2 with TRBJ2-3; D ambiguous. V was clipped by 5 bases and J by 7 bases, with 13 bases between them. Germline V gene lookup returns CDR1 SGHTA and CDR2 FQGNSA. CDR3 length equals 13 residues. The CDR3: CASSHLGPYTQYF. DNA of the CDR3: TGTGCCAGCAGCCACCTAGGGCCGTATACGCAGTATTTT.

The V and J genes are TRBV7-9 and TRBJ1-5; D is ambiguous. Trimming stripped 1 base from V and 1 base from J, with 8 bases between. In germline, CDR1 is SEHNR, CDR2 FQNEAQ (reference sequence). CDR3 size: 15 residues. The DNA for the CDR3 is TGTGCCAGCAGCTTAGTGGGCGGGAGCAATCAGCCCCAGCATTTT. It yields the protein CASSLVGGSNQPQHF.

The chain links TRBV5-1 to TRBJ2-2, with 8 nucleotides matching TRBD1. Per germline, CDR1 SGHRS and CDR2 YFSETQ. Trimming removed 6 bases from V and 4 bases from J; junction bases left unmatched: 11. The CDR3 covers 16 residues. CDR3 sequence (DNA): TGCGCCAGCACCCCTCAGGGGGCGAGGGGCACCGGGGAGCTGTTTTTT. It translates to CASTPQGARGTGELFF.

Regarding this clone: The same CDR3 is also encoded by other DNA sequences in this sample. J is TRBJ1-6 and V is TRBV6-1; the D gene is possibly TRBD1 (5 bases). Trimming left V 2 bases short and J 0 bases short, with 11 bases between. The germline CDR1 and CDR2 sequences are MNHNS and SASEGT. CDR3 length equals 17 residues. The CDR3 DNA sequence: TGTGCCAGCAGTGAATACGGGGACGGCTCCTATAATTCACCCCTCCACTTT. Protein: CASSEYGDGSYNSPLHF.

The V and J genes are TRBV19 and TRBJ2-1; a possible D gene is TRBD2 (6 bases). Germline V CDR1 and CDR2: LNHDA, SQIVND (reference sequence). CDR3 length: 15 amino acids. V dropped 6 bases and J dropped 7 bases, with 19 bases sitting between them. For the CDR3, the DNA is TGTGCCAGTAGGCCCCCCGGGGGAGAATGGAATGAGCAGTTCTTC. This sequence encodes CASRPPGGEWNEQFF.

The gene calls are TRBV27 and TRBJ2-2; TRBD1 agrees at 12 bases. V shed 8 bases and J 6 bases; nucleotides not matched to a gene: 13. The germline V gene has CDR1 MNHEY and CDR2 SMNVEV (reference sequence). The CDR3 length is 17 residues. Here the CDR3 DNA reads TGTGCCAGCTCCCTGGTGGGGGGACAGGGGGCCCCCGGGGAGCTGTTTTTT. Protein: CASSLVGGQGAPGELFF.

This chain joins TRBV13 and TRBJ2-3, with 10 bases aligning to TRBD2. V shed 0 bases, J shed 0 bases, and the junction held 3 bases outside the gene matches. The CDR3 is made up of 17 amino acids. The germline gives CDR1 PRHDT, CDR2 FYEKMQ (reference sequence). The CDR3 sequence is CASSLGLAGLSTDTQYF. The CDR3 DNA is TGTGCCAGCAGCTTAGGACTAGCGGGGTTGAGCACAGATACGCAGTATTTT.

CDR3 residues: CASSLAGGRDEQFF. In DNA form, the CDR3 reads TGCGCCAGCAGCTTGGCTGGGGGGCGCGATGAGCAGTTCTTC. The J gene is TRBJ2-1, the V gene TRBV5-1, with D perhaps TRBD1 or TRBD2 (6 bases each). The CDR3 runs to 14 residues. The V gene's germline CDR1 is SGHRS and CDR2 YFSETQ. The V gene lost 0 bases and the J gene lost 8 bases, with 12 bases spanning the gap.

V gene TRBV29-1 combines with J gene TRBJ2-7, with a possible D match to TRBD1 (6 bases). The CDR3 sequence is 13 residues long. CDR1 and CDR2 (germline): SQVTM, ANQGSEA. V lost 3 bases to trimming and J lost 0 bases, with 9 bases between them. The CDR3 sequence: CSVEGDTSYEQYF. The CDR3 DNA sequence: TGCAGCGTTGAGGGGGACACCTCCTACGAGCAGTACTTC.